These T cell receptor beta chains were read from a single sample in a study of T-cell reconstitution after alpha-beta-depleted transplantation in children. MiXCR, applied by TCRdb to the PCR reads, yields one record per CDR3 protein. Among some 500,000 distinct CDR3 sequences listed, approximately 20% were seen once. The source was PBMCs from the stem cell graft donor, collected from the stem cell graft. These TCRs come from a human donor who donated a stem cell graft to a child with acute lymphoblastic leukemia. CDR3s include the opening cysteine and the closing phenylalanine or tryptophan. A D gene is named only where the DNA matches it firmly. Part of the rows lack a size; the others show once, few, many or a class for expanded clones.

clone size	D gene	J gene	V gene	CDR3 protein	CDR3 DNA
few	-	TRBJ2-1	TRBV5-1	CASSLGQDSYNEQFF	TGCGCCAGCAGCTTAGGGCAAGACTCCTACAATGAGCAGTTCTTC
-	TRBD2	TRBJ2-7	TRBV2	CASSVTASGRILYEQYF	TGTGCCAGCAGTGTAACGGCTAGCGGGAGGATCCTATACGAGCAGTACTTC
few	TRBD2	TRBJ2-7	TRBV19	CASSTAGGPYEQYF	TGTGCCAGTAGTACAGCGGGAGGCCCCTACGAGCAGTACTTC
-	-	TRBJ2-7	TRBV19	CASTPGGLSEQYF	TGTGCCAGTACGCCAGGGGGGCTGTCCGAGCAGTACTTC
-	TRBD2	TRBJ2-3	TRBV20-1	CSARDIGAGGLDTQYF	TGCAGTGCTAGAGATATCGGAGCGGGAGGTCTAGATACGCAGTATTTT
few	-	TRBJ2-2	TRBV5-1	CASSLGRVLFTGELFF	TGCGCCAGCAGCTTGGGCAGGGTATTATTCACCGGGGAGCTGTTTTTT
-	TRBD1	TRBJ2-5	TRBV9	CASSAYGTGEETQYF	TGTGCCAGCAGCGCCTACGGGACAGGGGAGGAGACCCAGTACTTC
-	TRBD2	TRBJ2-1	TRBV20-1	CSASKPSGGNEQFF	TGCAGTGCTAGCAAGCCTAGCGGCGGGAATGAGCAGTTCTTC
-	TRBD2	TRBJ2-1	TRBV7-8	CASSFDFSGSMYEQFF	TGTGCCAGCAGCTTTGATTTTAGCGGGAGTATGTATGAGCAGTTCTTC
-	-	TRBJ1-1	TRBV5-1	CASSLENWTRGAFF	TGCGCCAGCAGCTTGGAAAATTGGACCCGGGGTGCTTTCTTT
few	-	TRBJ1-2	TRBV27	CASRDQGGYGYTF	TGTGCCAGCCGTGATCAGGGTGGCTATGGCTACACCTTC
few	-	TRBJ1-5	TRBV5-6	CASSFWGSNQPQHF	TGTGCCAGCAGCTTCTGGGGGAGCAATCAGCCCCAGCATTTT
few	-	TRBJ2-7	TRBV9	CASSVGPWGPSYEQYF	TGTGCCAGCAGCGTAGGTCCCTGGGGACCGTCATACGAGCAGTACTTC
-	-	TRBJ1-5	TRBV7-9	CASSTLSSNQPQHF	TGTGCCAGCAGCACCTTGAGTAGCAATCAGCCCCAGCATTTT
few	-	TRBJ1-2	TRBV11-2	CASRDLSLWDGLNGYTF	TGTGCCAGCCGCGACCTAAGTCTATGGGACGGCCTAAATGGCTACACCTTC
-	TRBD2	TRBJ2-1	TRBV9	CASSERLAGDHNEQFF	TGTGCCAGCAGCGAGAGACTAGCGGGAGACCACAATGAGCAGTTCTTC
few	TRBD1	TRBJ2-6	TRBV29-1	CSGGGQGLVSGANVLTF	TGCAGCGGTGGAGGACAGGGTTTGGTCTCTGGGGCCAACGTCCTGACTTTC
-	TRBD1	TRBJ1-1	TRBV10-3	CAISAGQGDTEAFF	TGTGCCATCAGTGCTGGACAGGGGGACACTGAAGCTTTCTTT
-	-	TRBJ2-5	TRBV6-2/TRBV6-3	CASSPPGGAETQYF	TGTGCCAGCAGTCCCCCTGGGGGAGCAGAGACCCAGTACTTC
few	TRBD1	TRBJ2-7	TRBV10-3	CAISEAGGEQYF	TGTGCCATCAGTGAGGCAGGGGGCGAGCAGTACTTC
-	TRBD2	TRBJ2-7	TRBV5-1	CASSLLTGTSSNEQYF	TGCGCCAGCAGCCTCTTGACCGGGACTAGCTCCAACGAGCAGTACTTC
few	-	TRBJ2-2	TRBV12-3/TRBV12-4	CASTGPGELFF	TGTGCCAGCACGGGACCCGGGGAGCTGTTTTTT
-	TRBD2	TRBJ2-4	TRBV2	CASSEAAAPGLAGEGIQYF	TGTGCCAGCAGTGAAGCGGCAGCTCCGGGACTAGCCGGGGAGGGCATTCAGTACTTC
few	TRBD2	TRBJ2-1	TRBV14	CASSQIGDYSSYNEQFF	TGTGCCAGCAGCCAAATAGGGGACTATAGCTCCTACAATGAGCAGTTCTTC
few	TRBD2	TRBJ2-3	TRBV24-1	CATSDLGTSGRDTQYF	TGTGCCACCAGTGATTTGGGGACTAGCGGGAGAGATACGCAGTATTTT
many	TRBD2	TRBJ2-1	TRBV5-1	CASSFLAGSGNEQFF	TGCGCCAGCAGCTTCTTAGCGGGTTCTGGAAATGAGCAGTTCTTC
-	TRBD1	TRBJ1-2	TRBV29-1	CSVVGQGADYGYTF	TGCAGCGTGGTCGGCCAGGGGGCGGACTATGGCTACACCTTC
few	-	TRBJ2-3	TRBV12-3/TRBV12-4	CASSLPDGTDTQYF	TGTGCCAGCAGTTTACCCGACGGCACAGATACGCAGTATTTT
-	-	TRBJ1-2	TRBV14	CASSQVHGNGDGYAF	TGTGCCAGCAGCCAAGTTCATGGGAACGGCGATGGCTACGCCTTC
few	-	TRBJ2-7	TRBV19	CASSMGGQGHYEQYF	TGTGCCAGTAGTATGGGTGGCCAGGGTCACTACGAGCAGTACTTC
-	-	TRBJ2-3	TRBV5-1	CASSLARDSGTDTQYF	TGCGCCAGCAGCTTGGCCAGGGATAGCGGCACAGATACGCAGTATTTT
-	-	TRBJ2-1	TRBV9	CASSVGGRLNNEQFF	TGTGCCAGCAGCGTAGGAGGCAGACTTAACAATGAGCAGTTCTTC